What follows are 11 T cell receptor beta chains derived from one specimen sequenced in a study of T cell responses to AZD1222 COVID-19 vaccine. TCRdb's table, derived via immunoSEQ multiplex PCR, lists solely in-frame clones and lacks some. The sample yields 110,000 to 150,000 clones, nearly 95% seen once. The material was peripheral blood, obtained on day 0 of AZD1222 vaccination. Receptors originate from an adult in good health.

The chain links TRBV10-3 to TRBJ2-2; D remains ambiguous. Germline CDR1 ENHRY, CDR2 SYGVKD. V lost 0 bases to trimming and J lost 4 bases, with 9 bases between them. The CDR3 runs to 15 residues. The CDR3 coding sequence is TGTGCCATCAGTGAGTCGTCCAGGCGCACCGGGGAGCTGTTTTTT. This codes for CAISESSRRTGELFF.

This sequence joins TRBV19 and TRBJ2-7; the D gene is possibly TRBD1 (6 bases). Germline V gene data show CDR1 as LNHDA and CDR2 as SQIVND (reference sequence). This CDR3 has 15 residues. The germline V and J ends were trimmed by 3 bases and 3 bases, with 15 bases remaining between them. The CDR3 DNA follows: TGTGCCAGTAGTATCGGAATATCGGACAGCTACGAGCAGTACTTC. It codes for CASSIGISDSYEQYF. Full variable domain (remainder filled in from reference TRBV19 and TRBJ2-7): DGGITQSPKYLFRKEGQNVTLSCEQNLNHDAMYWYRQDPGQGLRLIYYSQIVNDFQKGDIAEGYSVSREKKESFPLTVTSAQKNPTAFYLCASSIGISDSYEQYFGPGTRLTVT.

The chain carries TRBV6-1 and TRBJ2-7; D ambiguous. The CDR3 contains 13 residues. The ends were cut back, 3 bases at V and 0 bases at J, with 6 bases in the middle. Per germline, CDR1 MNHNS and CDR2 SASEGT. In DNA form, the CDR3 reads TGTGCCAGCAGTGACGTCTACTCCTACGAGCAGTACTTC. Residues: CASSDVYSYEQYF.

The rearrangement links TRBV21-1 to TRBJ1-5; TRBD1 is the table's D call, not checked against the DNA. TRBV21-1 is a listed pseudogene. CDR3 length: 15 residues. In DNA, the CDR3 is TGTGCCAGCAGCAAAGCGAGTCAGGACAATCAGCCCCAGCATTTT. Encoded protein: CASSKASQDNQPQHF.

V is TRBV10-2 and J is TRBJ2-7, with a weak D call TRBD2 (6 bases). The length of the CDR3 is 16 residues. Germline V lookup: CDR1 WSHSY, CDR2 SAAADI. V lost 3 bases and J lost 0, with 15 bases in between. The CDR3 DNA reads TGCGCCAGCAGTGAAATGTTAGCGGCCAGCTCCTACGAGCAGTACTTC. Its protein product is CASSEMLAASSYEQYF.

The CDR3 spells CASSLVGRSYNEQFF. The CDR3 DNA reads TGTGCCAGCAGCCTGGTGGGCCGCTCCTACAATGAGCAGTTCTTC. This chain joins TRBV9 and TRBJ2-1; D not certain. Germline V gives CDR1 SGDLS, CDR2 YYNGEE. Trimming pared 4 bases from V and 0 bases from J, leaving 11 bases between. CDR3 size: 15 residues.

The chain links TRBV6-5 to TRBJ2-6; unclear D gene. Trimming removed 0 bases from V and 1 base from J, with 7 bases in between. This CDR3 has 16 amino acids. Germline V gene data show CDR1 as MNHEY and CDR2 as SVGAGI. CDR3 DNA: TGTGCCAGCAGTTACTCGCTGAATTCTGGGGCCAACGTCCTGACTTTC. This codes for CASSYSLNSGANVLTF.

The rearrangement links TRBV10-2 to TRBJ2-7; the D gene is possibly TRBD2 (6 bases). Trimming stripped 1 base from V and 5 bases from J, with 21 bases between. CDR1 is WSHSY, CDR2 SAAADI, per germline. CDR3 length: 17 residues. The CDR3 is CASSEFASVAGGHEQYF. For the CDR3, the DNA is TGCGCCAGCAGTGAGTTCGCTAGCGTGGCAGGAGGTCACGAGCAGTACTTC.

The chain links TRBV7-9 to TRBJ2-1, with 7 bases lining up with TRBD2. V shed 4 bases, J shed 0 bases, and the junction held 15 bases outside the gene matches. The germline CDR1 and CDR2 sequences are SEHNR and FQNEAQ (reference sequence). This CDR3 spans 19 amino acids. This chain's CDR3 is CASSSWGGVDKSSYNEQFF. As DNA, the CDR3 is TGTGCCAGCAGCTCCTGGGGAGGGGTAGACAAGAGCTCCTACAATGAGCAGTTCTTC.

V usage is TRBV25-1 and J usage is TRBJ2-2; 13 bases agree with TRBD2. V was pared by 1 base and J by 5 bases, with 4 bases of the junction left unmatched. Looked up from germline, CDR1 is MGHDK and CDR2 is SYGVNS. There are 17 residues in the CDR3. DNA for the CDR3: TGTGCCAGCAGTGAATTCCGGACTAGCGGGAGAACCGGGGAGCTGTTTTTT. The encoded protein is CASSEFRTSGRTGELFF.

The chain joins TRBV6-5 to TRBJ2-1; D may be TRBD2 (6 bases). The CDR3 covers 16 residues. The germline V gene has CDR1 MNHEY and CDR2 SVGAGI. With 0 bases removed from V and 0 bases from J, the gap between germline ends came to 9 bases. CDR3 nucleotide sequence: TGTGCCAGCAGTTACTCGCGGCGGGGCTCCTACAATGAGCAGTTCTTC. Protein product: CASSYSRRGSYNEQFF.